This T cell receptor (beta chain) was observed in a study of identical twins (dated by TCRdb to 2015 to 2016). Regarding the study in general: TCR alpha and beta repertoires from monozygotic twins, unrelated adults of various ages and cord blood were deep-sequenced to test whether fetal clonotypes persist. To rule out contamination, the twin experiments were replicated at different times with different library preparation protocols. The research as a whole found: Out-of-frame TCR alpha sharing in monozygotic twins was systematically underestimated by recombination models, whereas sharing between unrelated individuals was in agreement with the recombination models. Because the same donors could not be followed over many years, the conclusions relied on cross-sectional statistical analysis. Abundant cord blood beta clonotypes had fewer insertions, young adult naive repertoires showed a similar but weaker trend, and memory repertoires showed no such trend. A weaker excess of twin sharing was found in beta out-of-frame sequences because the signal-to-noise ratio was lowered by fewer shared sequences. Zero-insertion analyses could be partly confounded by invariant T cells such as MAIT and iNKT, although diverse VJ usage argued against such confounding for most clonotypes. Compared with coincidental sharing between unrelated individuals, out-of-frame TCR alpha sequences shared between twins had an excess of sequences with low generation probability.

Receptor amplification or capture employed 5' RACE. Sequencing was performed on an Illumina HiSeq 2000. Template switching added a universal primer binding site, and the final cDNA carried a unique molecular identifier that allowed TCR cDNA molecules to be counted accurately. Specific primers in the conserved constant-segment region were used to synthesize first-strand cDNA for TCR alpha and beta chains. Each cDNA library was double barcoded, with a SMART-Mk sample barcode plus Illumina barcodes, to control for contamination. TruSeq adapter sequences, together with Illumina sample barcodes, were added in two successive PCR steps. The TCR alpha and beta cDNA libraries were sequenced on the Illumina HiSeq platform using custom primers. Processing in the source paper ran as follows. Raw reads were processed with MiGEC to extract unique molecular identifiers, and MiXCR was used to determine CDR3 positions. Recombination models were inferred per individual with the repgenHMM and IGoR tools using an EM algorithm. The tcR package in R was used for shared clonotype analysis, with sharing normalized by the product of cloneset sizes. Out-of-frame nonproductive sequences were analyzed to study raw recombination free of thymic and clonal selection effects. Through fastp at Q25 and MiXCR, TCRdb rebuilt clones from the public reads, retaining in-frame beta chains. Entries that share a CDR3 protein sequence are merged under the most common genes and DNA. The V and J calls, along with clone size, are taken from TCRdb and not from the paper's own processing. The sample profile shows about 720,000 distinct CDR3 sequences; approximately 18% of them were found once. The ten largest clones add up to around 13% of the sample.

Every donor was a healthy Caucasian. Three pairs of female monozygotic twins, all aged roughly 18 to 30 years, made up the twin cohort. RNA for TCR libraries was isolated from peripheral blood mononuclear cells. From the cysteine through the phenylalanine, the CDR3 covers 15 amino acids. The only DNA kept is the CDR3, 45 bases in frame from the first base. Via the germline V gene (reference sequence), CDR1 is SEHNR and CDR2 FQNEAQ. V loses 7 bases, J loses 3 bases, and the germline ends lie 17 bases apart. As regards this clonotype: Its antigen is still unknown. It has no much larger one-base neighbor in the sample; base qualities were not kept.

This sample was also put to use in a study of T cells expressing NK-cell markers. From that second study: In sorted CD3+CD56+NKG2C+, CD3+CD56+NKG2C- and CD3+CD56-NKG2C+ T-cell subsets from several donors, TCR beta-chain repertoires were profiled. Among the eight sequenced donors, seven were HCMV-seropositive and one was HCMV-seronegative. To restrict sorting to alphabetaTCR-expressing T cells, an anti-gammadeltaTCR antibody was added in several experiments. In 5 to 7 donors, the dominant CD3+CD56+NKG2C+ clonotypes ranked among the top 10 CD8+ clonotypes, making up about 1.0-7.5% of CD8+ T cells. Those dominant clonotypes were again the most abundant among CD3+CD56-NKG2C+ cells in several donors, at roughly 25-65%. Whether the expanded NKG2C-expressing T cell clones were specific for HCMV antigens was left unclear. Randomly selected healthy volunteers, three men and five women, were used as the eight sequenced donors. A commercial ELISA kit detecting HCMV-specific IgG in serum was used to determine HCMV serostatus. For five to seven donors, bulk peripheral blood T-cell repertoires were also sequenced from unsorted PBMC. MIGEC handled demultiplexing of the reads and grouping by UMI, while MiTCR was used to assemble and quantify clonotypes. To exclude erroneous sequences, only TCR cDNA sequences supported by at least two reads were retained. The tcR package was used for downstream repertoire analysis, and clonotypes were matched across fractions by CDR3 nucleotide sequence plus V segment. VDJmatch was used to annotate antigen specificity against VDJdb, with one amino acid substitution allowed in CDR3.

This receptor chain uses TRBV7-9 and TRBJ2-3; TRBD2 might be the D gene, on 6 matching bases. The source is a young woman in good health. Sequences were obtained from PBMCs. The nucleotide sequence reads as follows: TGTGCCAGCACGACTAGAGGGGACCCGACAGATACGCAGTATTTT. Its coded protein is CASTTRGDPTDTQYF. Extended through the reference TRBV7-9 and TRBJ2-3 proteins, this CDR3 yields the full variable domain: DTGVSQNPRHKITKRGQNVTFRCDPISEHNRLYWYRQTLGQGPEFLTYFQNEAQLEKSRLLSDRFSAERPKGSFSTLEIQRTEQGDSAMYLCASTTRGDPTDTQYFGPGTRLTVL.